The rows below give T cell receptor beta chains drawn from one sample of a study of T cell repertoires in cytomegalovirus infection. Their recognized antigens are unknown. TCRdb recomputed calls from the reads with MiXCR, one row per CDR3 protein. The sample yields 86,000 or so distinct CDR3 sequences, 20% to 30% seen once. The material was CD8+ T cells from cultured PBMCs, obtained from culture after CMV antigen stimulation. All receptors come from a human donor in good health (CMV status not recorded). Some clones in this sample may be carry-over from other donors' samples. The conserved cysteine and the conserved F or W are not part of the CDR3 here. The order of the fields is V gene, J gene, CDR3 length, CDR3 protein.

V gene: TRBV4-1; J gene: TRBJ2-5; CDR3 length: 13; CDR3 protein: ASSQDRGGQETQY
V gene: TRBV28; J gene: TRBJ2-7; CDR3 length: 11; CDR3 protein: ASRGGQPYEQY
V gene: TRBV28; J gene: TRBJ1-5; CDR3 length: 12; CDR3 protein: ASRPDRNNQPQH
V gene: TRBV7-9; J gene: TRBJ1-1; CDR3 length: 13; CDR3 protein: ASSSFRTGNTEAF
V gene: TRBV19; J gene: TRBJ2-6; CDR3 length: 12; CDR3 protein: ASSMWLGANVLT
V gene: TRBV7-9; J gene: TRBJ2-5; CDR3 length: 13; CDR3 protein: ASSNTSGTKETQY
V gene: TRBV7-8; J gene: TRBJ1-5; CDR3 length: 14; CDR3 protein: ASSHTLAGLGQPQH
V gene: TRBV12-3/TRBV12-4; J gene: TRBJ2-7; CDR3 length: 16; CDR3 protein: ASSSEVLANPAPYEQY
V gene: TRBV4-3; J gene: TRBJ2-3; CDR3 length: 16; CDR3 protein: ASSPGTSGGPSTDTQY
V gene: TRBV10-3; J gene: TRBJ2-3; CDR3 length: 12; CDR3 protein: AISGQGAADTQY
V gene: TRBV20-1; J gene: TRBJ2-7; CDR3 length: 12; CDR3 protein: SASLGTSSYEQY
V gene: TRBV4-1; J gene: TRBJ1-6; CDR3 length: 13; CDR3 protein: ASSQERALESPLH
V gene: TRBV5-5; J gene: TRBJ2-1; CDR3 length: 11; CDR3 protein: ATGLAGHNEQF
V gene: TRBV4-1; J gene: TRBJ1-3; CDR3 length: 14; CDR3 protein: ASSQDLGGSGNTIY
V gene: TRBV6-6; J gene: TRBJ1-6; CDR3 length: 15; CDR3 protein: ASQDRASSSYNSPLH
V gene: TRBV7-8; J gene: TRBJ2-2; CDR3 length: 13; CDR3 protein: VALLDRSNTGELF
V gene: TRBV7-3; J gene: TRBJ2-3; CDR3 length: 16; CDR3 protein: ASSPSGTSGDPTDTQY
V gene: TRBV6-2/TRBV6-3; J gene: TRBJ1-2; CDR3 length: 12; CDR3 protein: ASGDRGQIYGYT
V gene: TRBV7-9; J gene: TRBJ1-1; CDR3 length: 11; CDR3 protein: ASSGEENTEAF
V gene: TRBV19; J gene: TRBJ2-3; CDR3 length: 10; CDR3 protein: ASSPGRDTQY
V gene: TRBV18; J gene: TRBJ2-7; CDR3 length: 13; CDR3 protein: ASSFEVPGGDEQY
V gene: TRBV6-2/TRBV6-3; J gene: TRBJ1-4; CDR3 length: 14; CDR3 protein: ATADATGMDNEKLF
V gene: TRBV7-9; J gene: TRBJ1-5; CDR3 length: 16; CDR3 protein: ASSGNTGTGDDFQPQH
V gene: TRBV2; J gene: TRBJ1-5; CDR3 length: 11; CDR3 protein: ASSAPSGQPQH
V gene: TRBV7-8; J gene: TRBJ1-1; CDR3 length: 12; CDR3 protein: ASSPPGAINEAF
V gene: TRBV27; J gene: TRBJ2-2; CDR3 length: 12; CDR3 protein: ASSYGDTTGELC
V gene: TRBV7-2; J gene: TRBJ2-3; CDR3 length: 14; CDR3 protein: ASSLFGGTSTDTQY
V gene: TRBV6-1; J gene: TRBJ2-5; CDR3 length: 11; CDR3 protein: ASSSTREETQY
V gene: TRBV28; J gene: TRBJ1-2; CDR3 length: 13; CDR3 protein: ASVTSPGGNYGYT
V gene: TRBV27; J gene: TRBJ2-1; CDR3 length: 13; CDR3 protein: ASSPRVEREHEQF
V gene: TRBV7-6; J gene: TRBJ2-1; CDR3 length: 13; CDR3 protein: ASSFIREGIDEQF
V gene: TRBV28; J gene: TRBJ2-1; CDR3 length: 11; CDR3 protein: ASSFRADNEQF
V gene: TRBV6-5; J gene: TRBJ2-1; CDR3 length: 10; CDR3 protein: ASSYRTGEQF